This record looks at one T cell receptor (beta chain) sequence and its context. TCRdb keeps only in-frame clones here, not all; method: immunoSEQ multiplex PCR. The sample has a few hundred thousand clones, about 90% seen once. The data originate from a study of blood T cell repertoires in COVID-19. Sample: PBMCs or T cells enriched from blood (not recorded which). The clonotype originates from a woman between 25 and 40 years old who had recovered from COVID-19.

CDR3 in DNA: TGTGCCAGTAGTATTGCAGCGGACCTGTACAATGAGCAGTTCTTC. Amino acid sequence: CASSIAADLYNEQFF. This chain uses TRBV19 with TRBJ2-1; a possible D gene is TRBD2 (5 bases). Per germline, CDR1 LNHDA and CDR2 SQIVND (reference sequence). The CDR3 covers 15 residues. V was trimmed by 3 bases and J by 4 bases, leaving 13 bases between them.